Listed below are T cell receptor beta chains from one sample, sequenced in a study of T cells in Graves' hyperthyroidism and ophthalmopathy. TCRdb reanalysed the multiplex PCR reads using MiXCR and keeps one entry per CDR3 protein. In the table there are roughly 650,000 distinct CDR3 sequences, 15% to 20% of which are singletons. Sequencing used blood. These receptors were obtained from a woman aged 40-49 years with Graves' ophthalmopathy. Both conserved end residues are part of each CDR3. The order of the fields is J gene, V gene, D gene, clone size, CDR3 protein, CDR3 DNA. D genes are given only for firm matches. A row's size may be missing; if present it is once, few, many or a size class.

TRBJ2-5 TRBV12-3/TRBV12-4 TRBD2 many CASSFFGLGDQETQYF TGTGCCAGCAGTTTTTTTGGACTAGGGGACCAAGAGACCCAGTACTTC
TRBJ1-3 TRBV15 TRBD1 . CATRKRQGTGNTIYF TGTGCCACCAGAAAGCGACAGGGGACGGGAAACACCATATATTTT
TRBJ2-7 TRBV20-1 TRBD2 many CSAPRGTSGTREQYF TGCAGTGCCCCTAGGGGGACTAGCGGGACGCGCGAGCAGTACTTC
TRBJ1-2 TRBV30 . few CAWSHTGGGYTF TGTGCCTGGAGTCACACCGGGGGTGGCTACACCTTC
TRBJ2-7 TRBV15 . . CATSRARGLGEQYF TGTGCCACCAGCAGAGCGAGGGGACTCGGTGAGCAGTACTTC
TRBJ2-2 TRBV7-9 TRBD2 many CASSLLAGVSGELFF TGTGCCAGCAGCTTACTAGCGGGAGTCTCTGGGGAGCTGTTTTTT
TRBJ2-7 TRBV20-1 . . CSAPTVQLDEQYF TGCAGTGCTCCGACCGTACAACTGGACGAGCAGTACTTC
TRBJ1-2 TRBV29-1 . . CSVGGDGYTF TGCAGCGTTGGGGGGGATGGCTACACCTTC
TRBJ2-5 TRBV12-3/TRBV12-4 . . CASSRSGTPGTQYF TGTGCCAGCAGTCGATCCGGGACCCCCGGGACCCAGTACTTC
TRBJ1-1 TRBV2 . many CASSEQQGWAFF TGTGCCAGCAGTGAACAGCAGGGATGGGCTTTCTTT
TRBJ1-6 TRBV11-2 . . CASSLDRRQGGSPLHF TGTGCCAGCAGCTTAGATCGGCGGCAGGGAGGTTCACCCCTCCACTTT
TRBJ1-1 TRBV5-6 . . CASSLGPGAATEAFF TGTGCCAGCAGCTTGGGGCCGGGGGCTGCAACTGAAGCTTTCTTT
TRBJ2-1 TRBV2 . many CASSGSLYNEQFF TGTGCCAGCAGTGGGAGCCTCTACAATGAGCAGTTCTTC
TRBJ1-3 TRBV6-1 . . CASSEGAGVGNTIYF TGTGCCAGCAGTGAAGGGGCAGGGGTCGGAAACACCATATATTTT
TRBJ1-1 TRBV2 . many CASSEGTPNTEAFF TGTGCCAGCAGTGAAGGGACACCGAACACTGAAGCTTTCTTT
TRBJ2-5 TRBV30 . many CAWSAYQETQYF TGTGCCTGGAGTGCGTACCAAGAGACCCAGTACTTC
TRBJ2-5 TRBV30 TRBD1 many CAWSGGTGQQETQYF TGTGCCTGGAGTGGGGGGACAGGACAACAAGAGACCCAGTACTTC
TRBJ2-4 TRBV18 TRBD2 . CASSLQNPSGRAVIQYF TGTGCCAGCTCACTCCAGAACCCTAGCGGGAGGGCCGTCATTCAGTACTTC
TRBJ2-1 TRBV7-9 . . CASSPGLVLHNEQFF TGTGCCAGCAGCCCCGGGTTGGTTCTACACAATGAGCAGTTCTTC
TRBJ1-1 TRBV6-1 . . CASSPREGEAFF TGTGCCAGCAGCCCTCGGGAGGGCGAAGCTTTCTTT
TRBJ2-1 TRBV20-1 . . CSARDPRVADYNEQFF TGCAGTGCTAGGGATCCCAGAGTAGCGGATTACAATGAGCAGTTCTTC
TRBJ1-6 TRBV10-3 . once CAISEGQYNSPLHF TGTGCCATCAGTGAGGGACAGTATAATTCACCCCTCCACTTT
TRBJ2-3 TRBV30 . few CAWSRDRGIDTQYF TGTGCCTGGAGCCGGGACCGAGGCATAGATACGCAGTATTTT
TRBJ2-7 TRBV18 TRBD2 many CASSPGLAGDYEQYF TGTGCCAGCAGCCCCGGGCTAGCGGGAGATTACGAGCAGTACTTC
TRBJ2-7 TRBV12-3/TRBV12-4 . . CASSRYLAYYYNEQYF TGTGCCAGCAGTCGGTATCTGGCTTACTACTACAATGAGCAGTACTTC
TRBJ2-5 TRBV28 . . CASRGGQYQETQYF TGTGCCAGCAGGGGGGGACAGTACCAAGAGACCCAGTACTTC
TRBJ2-7 TRBV19 . few CASSMGTLSSYEQYF TGTGCCAGTAGTATGGGGACTTTGAGCTCCTACGAGCAGTACTTC
TRBJ2-1 TRBV6-1 . many CASTNGGAAPTYNEQFF TGTGCCAGCACCAATGGGGGGGCAGCCCCGACCTACAATGAGCAGTTCTTC
TRBJ1-4 TRBV2 . many CASSDVGARGEKLFF TGTGCCAGCAGTGATGTGGGGGCCCGCGGTGAAAAACTGTTTTTT
TRBJ1-5 TRBV3-1 . many CASSQDWHLDQPQHF TGTGCCAGCAGCCAAGATTGGCACCTCGATCAGCCCCAGCATTTT
TRBJ2-1 TRBV5-1 TRBD2 few CASSPEASGGHEQFF TGCGCCAGCAGCCCGGAGGCTAGCGGGGGGCACGAGCAGTTCTTC
TRBJ1-1 TRBV10-3 . . CAISESIVSAEAFF TGTGCCATCAGTGAGTCGATTGTAAGCGCTGAAGCTTTCTTT
TRBJ2-3 TRBV5-1 . many CASSLVTFTDTQYF TGCGCCAGCAGCTTGGTGACGTTCACAGATACGCAGTATTTT
TRBJ2-7 TRBV7-9 . . CASSVTQTSYNEQYF TGTGCCAGCAGCGTGACACAGACCTCCTACAATGAGCAGTACTTC
TRBJ1-1 TRBV5-1 TRBD1 few CASSLSPGGAEAFF TGCGCCAGCAGCTTGAGTCCAGGGGGCGCAGAAGCTTTCTTT
TRBJ1-2 TRBV30 TRBD1 . CAWVRQQGAFGYTF TGTGCCTGGGTACGGCAGCAGGGGGCCTTCGGCTACACCTTC
TRBJ1-3 TRBV18 . few CASSPRVVGPYSGNTIYF TGTGCCAGCTCACCGCGGGTTGTGGGACCTTACTCTGGAAACACCATATATTTT
TRBJ1-2 TRBV5-1 . . CASSFRDTANYGYTF TGCGCCAGCAGCTTCCGGGACACAGCTAACTATGGCTACACCTTC
TRBJ1-3 TRBV18 . . CASSPTPGFSSGNTIYF TGTGCCAGCTCACCTACTCCCGGCTTTAGCTCTGGAAACACCATATATTTT
TRBJ2-7 TRBV30 TRBD2 many CAWSVWSSGSSYEQYF TGTGCCTGGAGTGTATGGTCTAGCGGGAGCTCCTACGAGCAGTACTTC
TRBJ2-1 TRBV2 TRBD1 many CASSLQGPLNEQFF TGTGCCAGCAGTTTACAGGGGCCCCTGAATGAGCAGTTCTTC
TRBJ2-1 TRBV20-1 . few CSASKTTYNEQFF TGCAGTGCCTCCAAGACTACATACAATGAGCAGTTCTTC
TRBJ2-7 TRBV27 TRBD2 . CASSSQWLAGGVDEQYF TGTGCCAGCAGTTCACAGTGGCTAGCGGGAGGAGTTGACGAGCAGTACTTC
TRBJ2-5 TRBV7-3 . many CASSSHPGGGETQYF TGTGCCAGCAGCTCCCACCCGGGGGGCGGAGAGACCCAGTACTTC
TRBJ2-1 TRBV15 . many CATSREFAAHEQFF TGTGCCACCAGCAGAGAGTTCGCCGCGCATGAGCAGTTCTTC
TRBJ1-1 TRBV27 . many CASSYLAGTEAFF TGTGCCAGCAGTTATCTCGCTGGCACTGAAGCTTTCTTT
TRBJ1-4 TRBV2 TRBD1 . CASQGGPNEKLFF TGTGCCAGCCAAGGGGGCCCCAATGAAAAACTGTTTTTT
TRBJ2-5 TRBV7-6 TRBD2 many CASSLAGGEETQYF TGTGCCAGCAGCTTAGCGGGGGGGGAAGAGACCCAGTACTTC
TRBJ2-1 TRBV12-3/TRBV12-4 TRBD2 few CASSLAGTTEQFF TGTGCCAGCAGTTTAGCCGGGACTACTGAGCAGTTCTTC
TRBJ2-1 TRBV11-2 TRBD2 many CASSPLLAGVHNEQFF TGTGCCAGCAGCCCCCTACTAGCGGGAGTCCACAATGAGCAGTTCTTC
TRBJ2-7 TRBV4-2 TRBD2 . CASSQASGRTFEQYF TGTGCCAGCAGCCAGGCTAGCGGGAGGACTTTCGAGCAGTACTTC
TRBJ2-3 TRBV20-1 . . CSGDSPAPPDTQYF TGCAGTGGGGACTCACCAGCCCCCCCAGATACGCAGTATTTT
TRBJ1-2 TRBV27 . many CASSSRLGTYGYTF TGTGCCAGCAGCTCCCGTCTGGGGACCTATGGCTACACCTTC
TRBJ1-2 TRBV2 . many CASSVGTVYGYTF TGTGCCAGCAGTGTTGGAACAGTCTATGGCTACACCTTC
TRBJ2-7 TRBV5-1 . few CASSYRGGYEQYF TGCGCCAGCAGTTACAGGGGAGGGTACGAGCAGTACTTC